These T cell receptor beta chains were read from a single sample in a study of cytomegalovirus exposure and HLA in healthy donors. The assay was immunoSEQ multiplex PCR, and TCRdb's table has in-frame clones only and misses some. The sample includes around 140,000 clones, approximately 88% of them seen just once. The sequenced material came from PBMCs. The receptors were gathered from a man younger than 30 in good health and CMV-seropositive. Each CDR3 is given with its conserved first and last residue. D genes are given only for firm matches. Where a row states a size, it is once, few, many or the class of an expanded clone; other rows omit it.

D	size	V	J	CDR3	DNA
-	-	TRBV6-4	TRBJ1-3	CASTPKEALLGNTIYF	TGTGCCAGCACCCCAAAAGAGGCCCTGCTCGGAAACACCATATATTTT
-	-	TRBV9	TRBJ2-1	CASSVSAFDEQFF	TGTGCCAGCAGTGTTAGTGCTTTCGATGAGCAGTTCTTC
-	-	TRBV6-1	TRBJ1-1	CASSELAGLNTEAFF	TGTGCCAGCAGTGAATTGGCGGGCTTGAACACTGAAGCTTTCTTT
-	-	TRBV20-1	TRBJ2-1	CSAPRGDSQFF	TGCAGTGCTCCGAGAGGCGACTCGCAGTTCTTC
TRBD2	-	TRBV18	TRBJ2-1	CASSSPGLAGGLNEQFF	TGTGCCAGCTCGTCTCCGGGACTAGCGGGAGGGCTCAATGAGCAGTTCTTC
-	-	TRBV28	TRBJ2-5	CASSFTGQQETQYF	TGTGCCAGCAGTTTTACCGGACAGCAAGAGACCCAGTACTTC
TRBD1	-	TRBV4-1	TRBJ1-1	CASSQDRQGPINTEAFF	TGCGCCAGCAGCCAAGATCGACAGGGGCCGATCAACACTGAAGCTTTCTTT
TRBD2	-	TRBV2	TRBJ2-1	CASSAGTSGGSEQFF	TGTGCCAGCAGCGCCGGGACTAGCGGGGGTTCTGAGCAGTTCTTC
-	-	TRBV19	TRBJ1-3	CASGTSSSGNTIYF	TGTGCCAGTGGGACTTCGAGCTCTGGAAACACCATATATTTT
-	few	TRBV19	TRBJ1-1	CASSMIRRHSEAFF	TGTGCCAGTAGTATGATCAGGAGGCATTCTGAAGCTTTCTTT
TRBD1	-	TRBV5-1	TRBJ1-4	CASSHGTGGEKLFF	TGCGCCAGCAGCCATGGGACAGGAGGGGAAAAACTGTTTTTT
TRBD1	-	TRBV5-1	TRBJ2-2	CASSHRQGNTGELFF	TGCGCCAGCAGCCACCGACAGGGTAACACCGGGGAGCTGTTTTTT
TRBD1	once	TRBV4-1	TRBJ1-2	CASSADRGSYGYTF	TGCGCCAGCAGCGCGGACAGGGGGTCCTATGGCTACACCTTC
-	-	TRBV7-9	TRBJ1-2	CASSFHTGIHGYTF	TGTGCCAGCAGCTTCCACACAGGGATCCATGGCTACACCTTC
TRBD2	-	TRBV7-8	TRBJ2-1	CASSSSGNTYNEQFF	TGTGCCAGCAGCTCTAGCGGGAACACCTACAATGAGCAGTTCTTC
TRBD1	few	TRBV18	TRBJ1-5	CASSPTGGNQPQHF	TGTGCCAGCTCACCAACAGGGGGCAATCAGCCCCAGCATTTT
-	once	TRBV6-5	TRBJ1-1	CASTGSKNTEAFF	TGTGCCAGCACAGGAAGCAAGAACACTGAAGCTTTCTTT
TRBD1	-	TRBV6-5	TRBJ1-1	CASSNGQGRNTEAFF	TGTGCCAGCAGTAACGGACAGGGGAGGAACACTGAAGCTTTCTTT
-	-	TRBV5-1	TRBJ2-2	CASSFSQSPGELFF	TGCGCCAGCAGCTTTAGCCAGAGCCCCGGGGAGCTGTTTTTT
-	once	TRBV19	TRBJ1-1	CASTRQTNTEAFF	TGTGCCAGTACGAGACAGACGAACACTGAAGCTTTCTTT
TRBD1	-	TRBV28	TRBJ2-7	CASSSLTFSGTGLAYEQYF	TGTGCCAGCAGTTCCCTTACTTTCTCCGGGACAGGGCTCGCCTACGAGCAGTACTTC
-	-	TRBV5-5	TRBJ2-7	CASSPSFYEQYF	TGTGCCAGCAGCCCGTCGTTCTACGAGCAGTACTTC
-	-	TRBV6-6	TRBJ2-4	CASSTGARGPNIQYF	TGTGCCAGCAGTACAGGGGCCCGGGGGCCAAACATTCAGTACTTC
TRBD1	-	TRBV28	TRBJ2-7	CASSDPGTGAHEQYF	TGTGCCAGCAGTGACCCGGGGACAGGGGCCCACGAGCAGTACTTC
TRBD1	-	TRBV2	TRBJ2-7	CASRGQGAGEQYF	TGTGCCAGCAGGGGACAGGGGGCCGGCGAGCAGTACTTC
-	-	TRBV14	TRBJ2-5	CASRVQAQETQYF	TGTGCCAGCAGGGTCCAGGCCCAAGAGACCCAGTACTTC
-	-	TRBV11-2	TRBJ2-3	CASSLRDTQYF	TGTGCCAGCAGCTTACGAGATACGCAGTATTTT
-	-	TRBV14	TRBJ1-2	CASSQEIRYGYTF	TGTGCCAGCAGCCAAGAAATTCGTTATGGCTACACCTTC
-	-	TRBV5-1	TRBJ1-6	CASSLDRVDNSPLHF	TGCGCCAGCAGCTTGGACAGGGTCGATAATTCACCCCTCCACTTT
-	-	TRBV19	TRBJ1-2	CASQRKGQHYGYTF	TGTGCCAGTCAACGGAAGGGGCAGCACTATGGCTACACCTTC
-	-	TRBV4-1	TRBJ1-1	CASSHRGGDTEAFF	TGCGCCAGCAGCCACAGGGGAGGGGACACTGAAGCTTTCTTT
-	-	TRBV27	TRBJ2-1	CASSDTGLSSYNEQFF	TGTGCCAGCAGTGACACCGGATTGAGCTCCTACAATGAGCAGTTCTTC
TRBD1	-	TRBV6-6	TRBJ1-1	CASSYEGASTEAFF	TGTGCCAGCAGTTACGAGGGGGCGAGCACTGAAGCTTTCTTT
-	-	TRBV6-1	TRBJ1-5	CASSEGGGGQPQHF	TGTGCCAGCAGTGAGGGCGGGGGGGGTCAGCCCCAGCATTTT
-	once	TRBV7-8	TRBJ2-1	CASRAGRWSYNEQFF	TGTGCCAGCAGGGCGGGCAGGTGGTCCTACAATGAGCAGTTCTTC
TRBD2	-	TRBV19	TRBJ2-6	CATRLAASGANVLTF	TGTGCCACTCGACTAGCGGCGTCTGGGGCCAACGTCCTGACTTTC
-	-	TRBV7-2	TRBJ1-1	CASSLSDAGKSFF	TGTGCCAGCAGCTTATCAGACGCAGGGAAGTCTTTCTTT
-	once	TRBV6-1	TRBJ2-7	CASSQGNEQYF	TGTGCCAGCAGTCAGGGAAACGAGCAGTACTTC
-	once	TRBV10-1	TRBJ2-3	CASSEYSPSTDTQYF	TGCGCCAGCAGTGAGTACAGTCCTAGCACAGATACGCAGTATTTT
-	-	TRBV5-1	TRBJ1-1	CASKPGQGTEAFF	TGCGCCAGCAAACCTGGGCAGGGCACTGAAGCTTTCTTT
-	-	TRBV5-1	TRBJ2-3	CASSLPRDRVSGGRLDTQYF	TGCGCCAGCAGCCTACCCCGGGACAGGGTGTCGGGGGGGCGTTTAGATACGCAGTATTTT
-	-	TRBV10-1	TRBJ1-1	CASRDSPGTEAFF	TGCGCCAGCAGGGACTCCCCTGGGACTGAAGCTTTCTTT
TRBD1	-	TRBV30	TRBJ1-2	CAEGQGSGYTF	TGTGCCGAGGGACAGGGATCTGGCTACACCTTC
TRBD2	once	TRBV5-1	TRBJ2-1	CASSSGLAGDNEQFF	TGCGCCAGCAGCTCGGGACTAGCGGGAGACAACGAGCAGTTCTTC
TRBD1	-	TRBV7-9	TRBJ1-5	CASSLSGDRRNQPQHF	TGTGCCAGCAGCTTATCGGGGGACAGGCGAAATCAGCCCCAGCATTTT
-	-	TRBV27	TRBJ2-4	CASSGGAKNIQYF	TGTGCCAGCAGTGGCGGAGCCAAAAACATTCAGTACTTC
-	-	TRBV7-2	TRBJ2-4	CASSPQNNRVSKNIQYF	TGTGCCAGCAGCCCGCAAAACAACAGGGTCTCCAAAAACATTCAGTACTTC
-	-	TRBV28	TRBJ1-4	CASTGMVPRTEKLFF	TGTGCCAGCACCGGGATGGTCCCCCGCACGGAAAAACTGTTTTTT
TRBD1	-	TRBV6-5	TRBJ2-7	CASSYSPGGSYEQYF	TGTGCCAGCAGTTACTCTCCAGGGGGCTCCTACGAGCAGTACTTC
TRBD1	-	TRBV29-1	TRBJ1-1	CSATGANTEAFF	TGCAGCGCAACAGGGGCGAACACTGAAGCTTTCTTT
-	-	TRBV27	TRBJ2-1	CASSLSVGSPNPSYNEQFF	TGTGCCAGCAGTTTGTCGGTGGGCTCCCCAAACCCAAGTTACAATGAGCAGTTCTTC
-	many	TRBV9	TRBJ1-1	CARAKACTMNTEAFF	TGTGCCAGAGCGAAAGCTTGTACAATGAACACTGAAGCTTTCTTT
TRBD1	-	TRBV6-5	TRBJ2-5	CASSYSDRETQYF	TGTGCCAGCAGTTACTCGGACAGGGAGACCCAGTACTTC
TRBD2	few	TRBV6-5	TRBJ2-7	CASGAGGPYEQYF	TGTGCCAGCGGAGCGGGAGGGCCCTACGAGCAGTACTTC